This TCR beta chain derives from a study of cytomegalovirus exposure and HLA in healthy donors. Whole-study context: In an earlier analysis, around 100 million unique TCR beta sequences were found from approximately 190 million T cells.

The PCR employed 60 Vbeta primers together with 13 Jbeta primers. Clones were read by immunoSEQ multiplex PCR, and TCRdb kept only the in-frame ones, dropping some. The repertoire holds 140,000 or so clones, with approximately 81% as singletons. There are 14 residues in the CDR3. CDR1 SGHDT and CDR2 YYEEEE come from the germline V gene. Trimming shortened V by 4 bases and J by 9 bases, and 17 bases separated the two germline ends. Study observations and caveats: A reported reduction in N-insertions relative to the roughly 610-donor mean was seen in an Asian-associated ancestry cluster in a later analysis. TCR beta chains numbering more than 150 were designated cytomegalovirus-associated.

As to this clone: Its antigen is currently unknown.

At sampling all donors were nominally healthy, likely with unrecorded immune exposures. The receptor's source is a boy between 2 and 10 years old in good health and CMV-seronegative. Material for sequencing was PBMCs. The J gene is TRBJ1-5, the V gene TRBV5-6, with D unresolved. The CDR3: CASSPGVGFWPQHF. CDR3 nucleotides: TGTGCCAGCAGCCCCGGGGTCGGATTTTGGCCCCAGCATTTT.